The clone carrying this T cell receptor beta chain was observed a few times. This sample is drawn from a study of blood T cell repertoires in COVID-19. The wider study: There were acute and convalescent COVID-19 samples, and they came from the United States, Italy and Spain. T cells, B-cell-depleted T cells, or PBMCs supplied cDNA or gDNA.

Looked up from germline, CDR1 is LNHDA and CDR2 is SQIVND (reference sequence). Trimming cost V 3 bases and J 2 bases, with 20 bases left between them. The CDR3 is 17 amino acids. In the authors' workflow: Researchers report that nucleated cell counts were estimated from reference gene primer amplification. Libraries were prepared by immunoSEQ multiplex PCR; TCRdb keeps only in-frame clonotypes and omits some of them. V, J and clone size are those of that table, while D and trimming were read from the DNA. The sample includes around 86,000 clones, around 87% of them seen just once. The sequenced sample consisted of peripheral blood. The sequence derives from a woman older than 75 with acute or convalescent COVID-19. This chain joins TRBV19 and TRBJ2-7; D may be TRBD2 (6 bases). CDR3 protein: CASSMKFTGAWPYEQYF. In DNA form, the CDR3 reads TGTGCCAGTAGTATGAAGTTCACGGGAGCTTGGCCCTACGAGCAGTACTTC.